The text below deals with one TCR beta chain. Measured with immunoSEQ multiplex PCR; TCRdb has only the in-frame clones, and not every one. The sample gives under 90,000 clones, roughly 90% of which show up once; 0.2% to 0.3% is in the top ten. The CDR3 contains 16 residues. This sample was included in a study of technical replicates of blood from a handful of donors. The TCR comes from a human donor in good health. The V and J genes are TRBV12-2 and TRBJ2-7; TRBD2 is the table's D call and was not checked against the DNA. TRBV12-2 is tagged as a pseudogene. Sample: T cells isolated from PBMCs. Here the CDR3 DNA reads TGTGCAAGTCGCTCTCCGACTCATGGAGTAGACTACGAGCAGTACTTC. Amino acid sequence: CASRSPTHGVDYEQYF.